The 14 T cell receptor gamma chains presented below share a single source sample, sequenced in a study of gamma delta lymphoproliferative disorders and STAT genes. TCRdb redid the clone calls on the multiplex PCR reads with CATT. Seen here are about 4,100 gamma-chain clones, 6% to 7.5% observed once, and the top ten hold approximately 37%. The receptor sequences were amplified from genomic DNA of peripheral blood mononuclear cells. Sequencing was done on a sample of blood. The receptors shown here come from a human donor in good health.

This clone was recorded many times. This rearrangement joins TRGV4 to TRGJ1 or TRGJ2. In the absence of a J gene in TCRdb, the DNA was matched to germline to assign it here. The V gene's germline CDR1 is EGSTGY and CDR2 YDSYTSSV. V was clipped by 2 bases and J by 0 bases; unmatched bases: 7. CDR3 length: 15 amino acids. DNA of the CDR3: TGTGCCACCTGGGATGAGCGGGGGAATTATTATAAGAAACTCTTT. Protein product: CATWDERGNYYKKLF.

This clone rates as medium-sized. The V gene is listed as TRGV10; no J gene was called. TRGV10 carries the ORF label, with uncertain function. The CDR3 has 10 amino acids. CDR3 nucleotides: TGTGCTGCGTGGGATTATAATCGACTCTTT. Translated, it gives CAAWDYNRLF.

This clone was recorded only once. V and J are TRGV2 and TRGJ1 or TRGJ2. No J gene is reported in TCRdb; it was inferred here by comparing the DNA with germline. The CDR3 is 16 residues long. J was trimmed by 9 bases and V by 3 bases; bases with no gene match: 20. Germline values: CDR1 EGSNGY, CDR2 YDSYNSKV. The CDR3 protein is CATWDRVGKPGGKKLF. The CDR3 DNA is TGTGCCACCTGGGACCGGGTAGGTAAACCTGGGGGTAAGAAACTCTTT.

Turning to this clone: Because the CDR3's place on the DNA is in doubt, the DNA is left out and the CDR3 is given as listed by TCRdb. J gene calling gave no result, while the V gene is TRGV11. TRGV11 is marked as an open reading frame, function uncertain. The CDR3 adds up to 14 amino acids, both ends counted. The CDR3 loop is CTTVPAGWSYKKLF.

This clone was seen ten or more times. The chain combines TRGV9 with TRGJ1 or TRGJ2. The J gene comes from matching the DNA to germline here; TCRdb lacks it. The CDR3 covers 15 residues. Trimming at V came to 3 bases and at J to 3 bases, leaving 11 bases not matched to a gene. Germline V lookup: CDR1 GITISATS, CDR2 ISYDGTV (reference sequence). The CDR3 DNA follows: TGTGCCTTGTGGGAGCCCGCCTTGGGTTATTATAAGAAACTCTTT. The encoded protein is CALWEPALGYYKKLF.

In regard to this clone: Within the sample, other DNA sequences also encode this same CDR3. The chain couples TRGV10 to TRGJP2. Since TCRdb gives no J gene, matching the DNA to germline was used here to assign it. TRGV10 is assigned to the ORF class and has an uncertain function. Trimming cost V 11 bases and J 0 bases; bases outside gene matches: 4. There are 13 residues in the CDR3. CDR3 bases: TGTGCTGCGGGATATAGTAGTGATTGGATCAAGACGTTT. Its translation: CAAGYSSDWIKTF.

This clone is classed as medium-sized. The CDR3 DNA follows: TGTGCCTGCTGGATTAGGCCCCTACCGTTCTATTATAAGAAACTCTTT. Encoded protein: CACWIRPLPFYYKKLF. J is TRGJ1 or TRGJ2 and V is TRGV11. The J gene was missing in TCRdb and was found by matching the end of the DNA to germline. TRGV11 is annotated as an ORF whose role is uncertain. This CDR3 contains 16 residues. V gave up 2 bases and J gave up 4 bases; unmatched junction bases: 11.

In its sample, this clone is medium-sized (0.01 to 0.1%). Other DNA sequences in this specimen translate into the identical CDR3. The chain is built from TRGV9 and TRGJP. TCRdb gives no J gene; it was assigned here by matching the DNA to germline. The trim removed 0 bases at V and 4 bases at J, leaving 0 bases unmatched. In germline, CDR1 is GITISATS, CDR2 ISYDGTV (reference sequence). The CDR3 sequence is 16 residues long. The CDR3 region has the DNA TGTGCCTTGTGGGAGGTGCAAGAGTTGGGCAAAAAAATCAAGGTATTT. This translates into CALWEVQELGKKIKVF.

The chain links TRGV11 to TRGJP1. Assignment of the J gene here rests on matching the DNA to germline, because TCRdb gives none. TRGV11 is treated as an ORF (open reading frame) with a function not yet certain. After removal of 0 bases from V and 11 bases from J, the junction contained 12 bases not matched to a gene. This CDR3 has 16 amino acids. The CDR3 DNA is TGTGCCTGCTGGATTAGGCACCTAATTATAGGCTGGTTCAAGATATTT. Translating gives CACWIRHLIIGWFKIF.

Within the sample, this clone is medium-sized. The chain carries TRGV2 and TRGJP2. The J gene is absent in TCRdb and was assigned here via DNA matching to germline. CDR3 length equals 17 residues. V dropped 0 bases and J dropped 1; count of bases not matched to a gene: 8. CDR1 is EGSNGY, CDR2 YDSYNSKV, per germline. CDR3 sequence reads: CATWDGPVRSSDWIKTF. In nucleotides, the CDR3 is TGTGCCACCTGGGACGGGCCAGTCCGTAGTAGTGATTGGATCAAGACGTTT.

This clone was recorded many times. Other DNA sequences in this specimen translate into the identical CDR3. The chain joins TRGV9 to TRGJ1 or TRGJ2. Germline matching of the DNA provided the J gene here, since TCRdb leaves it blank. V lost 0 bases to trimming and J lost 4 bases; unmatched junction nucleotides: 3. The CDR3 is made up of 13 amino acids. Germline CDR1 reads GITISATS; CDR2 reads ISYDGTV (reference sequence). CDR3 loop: CALWEVRYYKKLF. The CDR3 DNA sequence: TGTGCCTTGTGGGAGGTGCGGTATTATAAGAAACTCTTT.

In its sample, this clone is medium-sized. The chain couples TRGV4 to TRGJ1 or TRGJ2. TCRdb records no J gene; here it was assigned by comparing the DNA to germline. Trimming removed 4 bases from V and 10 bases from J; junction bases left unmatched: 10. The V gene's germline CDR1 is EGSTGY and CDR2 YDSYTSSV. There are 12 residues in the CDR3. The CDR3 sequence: CATWDGPNKKLF. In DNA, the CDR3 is TGTGCCACCTGGGACGGACCAAACAAGAAACTCTTT.

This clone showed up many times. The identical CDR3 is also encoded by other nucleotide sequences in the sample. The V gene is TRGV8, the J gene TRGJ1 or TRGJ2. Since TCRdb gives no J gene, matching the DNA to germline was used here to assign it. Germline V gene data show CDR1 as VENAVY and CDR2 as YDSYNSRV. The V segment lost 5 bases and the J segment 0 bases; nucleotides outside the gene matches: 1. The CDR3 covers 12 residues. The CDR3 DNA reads TGTGCCACCTGGGGGAATTATTATAAGAAACTCTTT. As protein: CATWGNYYKKLF.

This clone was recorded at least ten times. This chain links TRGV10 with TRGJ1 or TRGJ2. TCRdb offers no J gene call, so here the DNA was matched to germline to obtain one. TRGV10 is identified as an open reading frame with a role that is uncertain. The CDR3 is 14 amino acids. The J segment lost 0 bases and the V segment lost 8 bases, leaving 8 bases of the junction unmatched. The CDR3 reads CAAWPQLNYYKKLF. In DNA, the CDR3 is TGTGCTGCGTGGCCCCAGTTGAATTATTATAAGAAACTCTTT.